This T cell receptor beta chain was recorded in a study of cytomegalovirus exposure and HLA in healthy donors. For the study at large: From donors who were HLA-typed, an early data release held approximately 84 million unique TCRs. The study, taken as a whole, reports: Researchers catalogued over 150 TCR beta chains as cytomegalovirus-associated. Most TCR sequences were seen very rarely across donors, but some public TCRs occurred in many.

On this clone: Its specificity is not known.

V lost 7 bases and J lost 2; bases outside the gene matches: 7. This CDR3 has 13 amino acids. The germline V gene encodes CDR1 SQVTM and CDR2 ANQGSEA. 13 Jbeta primers and 60 Vbeta primers were used for the PCR. Sequencing was performed with immunoSEQ multiplex PCR; in TCRdb, only in-frame clones are kept and a portion is missing. The repertoire holds under 200,000 clones, with around 82% as singletons. The sequence derives from a boy aged 2 to 9 in good health and CMV-seronegative. Sequenced material: PBMCs. The genes are TRBV29-1 and TRBJ2-5, with TRBD2 matching over 7 bases. DNA of the CDR3: TGCAGCGCCCAGCGGGACTTGCAAGAGACCCAGTACTTC. Translation gives CSAQRDLQETQYF.